The sequence of this TCR beta chain was determined in a study of vaccination and CD4 T cells after COVID-19 (dated by TCRdb to 2022 to 2024). As for the study more broadly: Convalescent patients had a positive SARS-CoV-2 result on nasal swab PCR, and of these patients, several had mild disease and one had severe disease. The time from the second vaccine dose to post-vaccine blood sampling had a median of approximately 72 days and ranged from roughly 13 to 241 days. The spike-specific CD4+ TCR repertoire was compared before and after mRNA vaccination in ten to eleven COVID-19 convalescent patients and several infection-naive healthy vaccine recipients. The convalescent cohort comprised six males and four females, including two Hispanic individuals, seven Caucasians, two Asians and one multiracial person. Post-COVID blood samples from convalescent patients were collected a median of roughly 100 days after diagnosis, with a range of roughly 30 to 161 days. Participants got two doses of the Pfizer-BioNTech BNT162b2 vaccine (n=8) or two doses of the Moderna mRNA-1273 vaccine (n=2). Points the paper makes about the study in general: Of the vaccine-specific clones found in convalescent patients, nearly all (304 of 307) were mono-reactive for SARS-CoV-2 spike instead of being cross-reactive with common cold coronaviruses. The median count of SARS-CoV-2-reactive clonotypes went up from about 23 after infection to a few dozen after vaccination, although the change was not significant. Only a relatively small number of convalescent patients were included in the study, and early timepoints following natural infection were not analyzed. In convalescent patients, a median 86.3% of post-vaccine SARS-CoV-2-reactive clones were detected only after vaccination, and vaccine-specific priming was suggested by this finding.

The V end gives up 6 bases and the J end 1 base, leaving 9 bases in the junction not matched to a gene. The CDR3 measures 16 amino acids from cysteine to phenylalanine. Of the read, only the CDR3 DNA is kept; its 48 bases are in frame from base 1. As regards this clonotype: The target of this receptor is not known. No quality values exist for individual bases; no much larger clone is one base distant.

Receptor libraries were prepared by PCR. The sequencer was an Illumina iSeq 100. Under the source paper's analysis protocol: Non-productive sequences were removed, and CDR3s not starting with C, not ending with F or W, or shorter than 7 amino acids were discarded. Similarity between CDR3 sequences was evaluated in R version 3.6.1 using Levenshtein distances (stringdist) and unrooted phylogenetic trees (ape). The raw public reads went through TCRdb reprocessing: fastp at Q25, MiXCR clone calling, in-frame beta chains kept. For every CDR3 protein sequence, its rows merge into one entry that carries the most common genes and DNA. In this record, the V and J calls reflect TCRdb's handling and not the investigators' own analysis. Within this sample are roughly 14,000 distinct CDR3 sequences, with roughly 71% of them counted one time only. In total, the top ten clones hold around 1.1% of the sample. The positive SARS-CoV-2 PCR tests of the convalescent patients were dated from March to December 2020, before the Alpha, Beta and Delta variants emerged in the United States. Ficoll-Paque Plus gradient centrifugation was used to isolate PBMCs from whole blood, and the isolated PBMCs were then either used fresh or cryopreserved at -140C.

The clonotype was recovered from a human donor who had recovered from COVID-19. The rearrangement combines TRBV12-3 or TRBV12-4 with TRBJ2-3; 8 bases in the middle match TRBD2. Sample: CD4+ T cells from blood, taken after SARS-CoV-2 vaccination. The CDR3 protein sequence reads: CASSRRMTSGTDTQYF. The sequenced DNA is TGTGCCAGCAGCCGGAGGATGACTAGCGGCACAGATACGCAGTATTTT.